Listed below are T cell receptor beta chains from one sample, sequenced in a study of HIV-infected patients and healthy controls. TCRdb processed the 5' RACE reads anew with MiXCR; each CDR3 protein has one entry. The sample contains roughly 20,000 distinct CDR3 sequences, roughly a fifth of which appear only once. Specimen: CD8+ T cells from blood. The receptors were gathered from a human donor in good health. Each CDR3 is given with its conserved first and last residue. The order of the fields is V gene, J gene, D gene, clone size, CDR3 protein, CDR3 DNA. D genes are given only for firm matches. Clone size appears in some rows only: once, few, many, or a class for an expanded clone.

>TRBV4-3|TRBJ2-1|TRBD2|few
CASSSLAGANNEQFF
TGCGCCAGCAGCTCGTTAGCGGGGGCCAACAATGAGCAGTTCTTC
>TRBV7-9|TRBJ2-5|.|many
CASSFTQETQYF
TGTGCCAGCAGCTTTACTCAAGAGACCCAGTACTTC
>TRBV27|TRBJ1-4|TRBD1|few
CASRSRQGDRANEKLFF
TGTGCCAGCCGATCCCGACAGGGTGATCGCGCTAATGAAAAACTGTTTTTT
>TRBV4-2|TRBJ2-5|TRBD2|.
CASSQVLTMTSGSETQYF
TGTGCCAGCAGCCAGGTCCTCACTATGACTAGCGGGAGTGAGACCCAGTACTTC
>TRBV7-9|TRBJ1-1|.|.
CASSLVRGEAFF
TGTGCCAGCAGCTTAGTCAGGGGTGAAGCTTTCTTT
>TRBV15|TRBJ1-5|.|few
CATDPRTASNQPQHF
TGTGCCACCGACCCCCGGACAGCTTCCAATCAGCCCCAGCATTTT
>TRBV5-6|TRBJ2-4|.|many
CASSLGGPNIQYF
TGTGCCAGCAGCTTGGGAGGTCCCAACATTCAGTACTTC
>TRBV10-3|TRBJ2-7|.|.
CATGTEGDYEQYF
TGTGCCACCGGGACGGAGGGTGACTACGAGCAGTACTTC
>TRBV7-9|TRBJ1-2|TRBD1|many
CASGIQGASYGYTF
TGTGCCAGCGGGATACAGGGGGCCTCTTATGGCTACACCTTC
>TRBV19|TRBJ1-1|.|.
CASIPTGGLNTEAFF
TGTGCCAGTATCCCAACGGGGGGGTTGAACACTGAAGCTTTCTTT
>TRBV7-8|TRBJ1-2|TRBD1|.
CASSRGQGHGYTF
TGTGCCAGCAGCCGCGGACAGGGGCATGGCTACACCTTC
>TRBV30|TRBJ2-2|TRBD2|.
CAWSGLAGGQRTGELFF
TGTGCCTGGAGTGGACTAGCGGGAGGCCAAAGAACCGGGGAGCTGTTTTTT
>TRBV12-3/TRBV12-4|TRBJ2-5|TRBD2|many
CASSPLAGGRETQYF
TGTGCCAGCAGTCCACTAGCGGGAGGGAGAGAGACCCAGTACTTC
>TRBV30|TRBJ2-2|.|.
CAWNVGANTGELFF
TGTGCCTGGAATGTAGGGGCGAACACCGGGGAGCTGTTTTTT
>TRBV6-4|TRBJ1-5|.|few
CASTRARVGNQPQHF
TGTGCCAGCACACGGGCGCGGGTCGGCAATCAGCCCCAGCATTTT
>TRBV6-6|TRBJ2-7|TRBD1|many
CASSTGQGNEQYF
TGTGCCAGCAGCACCGGACAGGGGAACGAGCAGTACTTC
>TRBV6-1|TRBJ1-5|.|medium-sized
CASSEYKGGNQPQHF
TGTGCCAGCAGTGAATATAAGGGAGGAAATCAGCCCCAGCATTTT
>TRBV6-2/TRBV6-3|TRBJ2-5|.|few
CASSYSSGLQETQYF
TGTGCCAGCAGTTACAGCAGCGGCCTTCAAGAGACCCAGTACTTC
>TRBV10-3|TRBJ1-5|.|medium-sized
CAISDEGRNQPQHF
TGTGCCATCAGTGACGAGGGCAGAAATCAGCCCCAGCATTTT
>TRBV5-1|TRBJ2-7|.|many
CASSGKERPSNYEQYF
TGCGCCAGCAGCGGGAAGGAGCGGCCGAGTAACTACGAGCAGTACTTC
>TRBV19|TRBJ2-1|.|.
CASSIHGARSYNEQFF
TGTGCCAGTAGTATTCACGGGGCTAGATCCTACAATGAGCAGTTCTTC
>TRBV14|TRBJ1-2|.|many
CASSQFGGGGYTF
TGTGCCAGCAGCCAATTCGGGGGCGGTGGCTACACCTTC
>TRBV19|TRBJ1-5|.|few
CATTLKGTRQGSNQPQHF
TGTGCCACTACCTTAAAGGGAACACGCCAAGGAAGCAATCAGCCCCAGCATTTT
>TRBV19|TRBJ1-1|TRBD1|many
CASSAGQGNTEAFF
TGTGCCAGTAGTGCCGGACAGGGAAACACTGAAGCTTTCTTT